One sample yielded the 16 T cell receptor beta chains listed below, sequenced in a study of molecular identifiers for immune sequencing clone quantification. One entry per CDR3 protein, called by TCRdb with MiXCR from the PCR reads. The sample includes over 600,000 distinct CDR3 sequences, 15% to 20% of them seen just once. Specimen: naive CD8+ T cells from blood, with Jurkat cell RNA spiked in. Regarding subset: FACS-sorted CD8+CD4-CCR7+CD45RA+ naive T cells. Receptor source: a human donor in good health. Some libraries in this study had Jurkat cell RNA spiked in.

The sample holds many counts of this clonotype. This chain links TRBV25-1 with TRBJ2-5; D unclear. Trimming removed 6 bases at V and 0 bases at J, with 8 bases between. The V gene's germline CDR1 is MGHDK and CDR2 SYGVNS. The CDR3 has 13 residues. The CDR3 DNA reads TGTGCCAGCAGGGACGCGTACCAAGAGACCCAGTACTTC. This gives the protein CASRDAYQETQYF.

As to this clonotype: This sequence may be a read error, since a much larger clone differs from it by one base. V gene TRBV6-5 combines with J gene TRBJ2-7, with D possibly being TRBD2 (6 bases). The CDR3 sequence is 12 residues long. Germline assignment: CDR1 MNHEY and CDR2 SVGAGI. The CDR3 loop is CASKGGEYEQHF. CDR3 in DNA: TGTGCCAGCAAGGGCGGGGAATACGAGCAGCACTTC.

The sample holds a few counts of this clonotype. V gene TRBV27 combines with J gene TRBJ2-7; D may be TRBD1 (6 bases). CDR3 length: 16 residues. V lost 6 bases and J lost 5, with 23 bases in between. Germline lookup yields CDR1 MNHEY and CDR2 SMNVEV (reference sequence). This CDR3 reads CASSLIGPQGIHEQYF. CDR3 bases: TGTGCCAGCAGCTTGATCGGGCCACAGGGAATCCACGAGCAGTACTTC.

Ten or more counts support this clonotype. This CDR3 is CASSQDWTSSSYEQYF. DNA for the CDR3: TGCGCCAGCAGCCAAGATTGGACTAGCAGCTCCTACGAGCAGTACTTC. The chain links TRBV4-3 to TRBJ2-7; 8 nucleotides line up with TRBD2. Germline CDR1 and CDR2: LGHNA and YSLEER. The CDR3 loop spans 16 amino acids. The junction had 4 bases not matched to a gene; V was cut back by 0 bases and J by 0 bases.

The chain uses TRBV27 and TRBJ2-7, with 10 nucleotides matching TRBD2. The V gene's germline CDR1 is MNHEY and CDR2 SMNVEV (reference sequence). This CDR3 has 17 amino acids. V lost 5 bases, J lost 1 base, and 11 bases stayed unmatched. As DNA, the CDR3 is TGTGCCAGCAGTCGGCCCTCGCCTAGCGGGAGTTCCTACGAGCAGTACTTC. Amino acids: CASSRPSPSGSSYEQYF.

The genes are TRBV11-2 and TRBJ2-1, with 8 bases aligning to TRBD2. The CDR3 runs to 16 residues. CDR1 and CDR2 from the germline V gene are SGHAT and FQNNGV. The junction had 7 bases not matched to a gene; V was cut back by 2 bases and J by 4 bases. The CDR3 loop is CASSLFAGGLYNEQFF. CDR3 nucleotide sequence: TGTGCCAGCAGCTTATTCGCGGGAGGCTTGTACAATGAGCAGTTCTTC.

Many counts were recorded for this clonotype. The V gene is TRBV5-1, the J gene TRBJ2-7, with D possibly being TRBD1 or TRBD2 (5 bases each). The length of the CDR3 is 14 residues. Trimming stripped 5 bases from V and 4 bases from J, with 16 bases between. CDR1 and CDR2 (germline): SGHRS, YFSETQ. The CDR3 protein is CASRGTETAYEQYF. The CDR3 coding sequence is TGCGCCAGCAGGGGGACCGAGACAGCTTACGAGCAGTACTTC. The full variable domain, its missing parts supplied by reference TRBV5-1 and TRBJ2-7, is KAGVTQTPRYLIKTRGQQVTLSCSPISGHRSVSWYQQTPGQGLQFLFEYFSETQRNKGNFPGRFSGRQFSNSRSEMNVSTLELGDSALYLCASRGTETAYEQYFGPGTRLTVT.

This clonotype was counted many times. V gene TRBV19 combines with J gene TRBJ2-7; 10 nucleotides match TRBD2. V lost 9 bases, J lost 4 bases, and 6 bases stayed unmatched. The V gene's germline CDR1 is LNHDA and CDR2 SQIVND (reference sequence). The length of the CDR3 is 13 residues. CDR3 coding DNA: TGTGCCAGCTCGGGACTAGCGATATACGAGCAGTACTTC. This sequence encodes CASSGLAIYEQYF.

This clonotype was detected many times. V usage is TRBV30 and J usage is TRBJ2-7, with TRBD1 matching over 8 bases. The CDR3 runs to 14 residues. Germline-derived CDR1 and CDR2 are GTSNPN and SVGIG (reference sequence). The ends lost 5 bases at V and 0 bases at J; junction bases unmatched: 6. The CDR3 spells CAWSPGQASYEQYF. CDR3 nucleotides: TGTGCCTGGTCTCCGGGACAGGCCTCCTACGAGCAGTACTTC.

The genes are TRBV2 and TRBJ2-3; TRBD1 aligns across 7 bases. CDR3 length: 16 amino acids. V shed 4 bases and J 0 bases; nucleotides not matched to a gene: 7. CDR1 and CDR2 (germline): SNHLY, FYNNEI. The CDR3 protein is CASSGDRDTSTDTQYF. Here the CDR3 DNA reads TGTGCCAGCAGTGGGGACAGAGACACTAGCACAGATACGCAGTATTTT.

At least ten counts were recorded for this clonotype. The chain employs TRBV20-1 and TRBJ2-7, with 7 bases matching TRBD2. V trimming: 1 base; J trimming: 2 bases; junction bases outside the gene matches: 8. The germline V gene has CDR1 DFQATT and CDR2 SNEGSKA (reference sequence). CDR3 length: 15 amino acids. CDR3 DNA: TGCAGTGCTAGAGGTGTCCCGGGGAGGGCCTACGAGCAGTACTTC. Protein sequence: CSARGVPGRAYEQYF.

This clonotype has a handful of counts. The CDR3 DNA sequence: TGTGCCATCAGGACGACTAGCGGGCACTCCTACGAGCAGTACTTC. Translation: CAIRTTSGHSYEQYF. This chain uses TRBV10-3 with TRBJ2-7; 10 nucleotides line up with TRBD2. The CDR3 has 15 residues. J gave up 0 bases and V 6 bases, and 5 bases lay outside the gene matches. The germline gives CDR1 ENHRY, CDR2 SYGVKD.

This sequence joins TRBV9 and TRBJ1-2; D is possibly TRBD1 (6 bases). V was shortened by 2 bases and J by 0 bases, with 17 bases between the two germline ends. The CDR3 contains 17 residues. Germline CDR1 reads SGDLS; CDR2 reads YYNGEE. For the CDR3, the DNA is TGTGCCAGCAGCGTCGAGGGGGAGCCTATCTCTAACTATGGCTACACCTTC. Translating gives CASSVEGEPISNYGYTF.

Points on this clonotype: Given a much more abundant clone one base away, this may be a read error. The chain has TRBV5-1 and TRBJ2-7, with 7 bases matching TRBD2. V shed 0 bases, J shed 3 bases, and the junction held 15 bases outside the gene matches. The CDR3 consists of 18 residues. The germline gives CDR1 SGHRS, CDR2 YFSETQ. The DNA for the CDR3 is TGCGCCAGCAGCTTGGTCCAGCGGGAAGCCGCCTCCTTCTACGAGCAGTACTTC. Translating gives CASSLVQREAASFYEQYF.

This clonotype was recorded many times. The genes are TRBV6-1 and TRBJ2-7, with D perhaps TRBD1 or TRBD2 (5 bases each). Germline V lookup: CDR1 MNHNS, CDR2 SASEGT. The CDR3 is 15 residues long. Trimming stripped 2 bases from V and 6 bases from J, with 17 bases between. For the CDR3, the DNA is TGTGCCAGCAGTGAATTACTTCTGGGGGTCCTCGAGCAGTACTTC. The encoded protein is CASSELLLGVLEQYF.

The chain links TRBV12-3 or TRBV12-4 to TRBJ1-6, with TRBD1 matching 7 bases. With V trimmed by 4 bases and J by 7 bases, 10 bases remained unmatched. The CDR3 totals 16 residues. The CDR3 nucleotides read TGTGCCAGCAGTTGGTCTGGGACAGCTCTGAATTCACCCCTCCACTTT. Protein product: CASSWSGTALNSPLHF.